The next 23 T cell receptor beta chains were all read from a single sample in a study of a mutant IDH1 vaccine in newly diagnosed glioma. These receptors have no identified antigens. Data came from immunoSEQ multiplex PCR; TCRdb stores just in-frame clones and leaves some out. The data contain about 66,000 clones, 84% of them singletons. Time point reported: week 11, during vaccination. Every vaccination contained 300 ug of the mutant IDH1 20-mer peptide and was paired with topical imiquimod. The sample consisted of PBMCs, taken from a glioma patient whose treatment included an IDH1 peptide vaccine. Receptors originate from a man aged 25-45 years with glioma.

The table lists this clone with a few counts. One end of the junction does not line up with germline, which may come from a read error. CDR3 loop: CASSFGSNAEAFF. DNA for the CDR3: TGTGCCAGCAGTTTCGGGTCGAACGCTGAAGCTTTCTTT. The rearrangement links TRBV27 to TRBJ1-1, with unresolved D. The CDR3 covers 13 residues. The germline V gene encodes CDR1 MNHEY and CDR2 SMNVEV (reference sequence).

This clone was found a few times. The gene calls are TRBV28 and TRBJ1-5; TRBD1 agrees at 7 bases. The CDR3 runs 14 residues. Germline CDR1 MDHEN, CDR2 SYDVKM. Germline trimming cut 3 bases from V and 4 bases from J; bases unmatched to any gene: 3. The CDR3 is CASSFRGSNQPQHF. CDR3 bases: TGTGCCAGCAGTTTCAGGGGGTCTAATCAGCCCCAGCATTTT.

The chain employs TRBV6-5 and TRBJ2-7; D call uncertain. The CDR3 covers 12 residues. V shed 2 bases and J shed 3 bases, with 5 bases lying between them. Germline-derived CDR1 and CDR2 are MNHEY and SVGAGI. The CDR3 is CASSYNGYEQYF. CDR3 DNA sequence: TGTGCCAGCAGTTACAACGGCTACGAGCAGTACTTC.

This clone is a singleton in its sample. The chain carries TRBV11-2 and TRBJ2-5; D not resolved. Looked up from germline, CDR1 is SGHAT and CDR2 is FQNNGV. Trimming stripped 1 base from V and 4 bases from J, with 7 bases between. There are 13 residues in the CDR3. CDR3 DNA sequence: TGTGCCAGCAGCTTAGTTCCGGGAGAGACCCAGTACTTC. Its translation is CASSLVPGETQYF.

The chain couples TRBV27 to TRBJ1-2; D gene unclear. Deletions cut 4 bases from V and 5 bases from J, with 11 bases between. Germline CDR1 reads MNHEY; CDR2 reads SMNVEV (reference sequence). The CDR3 has 13 amino acids. The CDR3 is CASSSIGPYGYTF. The CDR3 DNA sequence: TGTGCCAGCAGTTCCATTGGCCCGTATGGCTACACCTTC.

The rearrangement joins TRBV2 to TRBJ1-5; 8 nucleotides agree with TRBD1. From germline, CDR1 is SNHLY and CDR2 FYNNEI. Losses at the gene ends were 5 bases for V and 2 bases for J; bases not matched to a gene: 11. This CDR3 comprises 17 residues. Written as DNA, the CDR3 is TGTGCCAGCAGTAGGACAGGGAAAAATAGTGGCAATCAGCCCCAGCATTTT. This codes for CASSRTGKNSGNQPQHF.

The chain employs TRBV7-2 and TRBJ2-1, with 8 bases that match TRBD2. The CDR3 extends over 16 amino acids. Trimming removed 1 base from V and 8 bases from J; junction bases left unmatched: 10. The germline gives CDR1 SGHTA, CDR2 FQGNSA. CDR3 in amino acids: CASSLGLGGLVDEQFF. CDR3 nucleotide sequence: TGTGCCAGCAGCTTAGGACTCGGGGGACTAGTCGATGAGCAGTTCTTC. Full variable domain (outside the CDR3, taken from reference TRBV7-2 and TRBJ2-1): GAGVSQSPSNKVTEKGKDVELRCDPISGHTALYWYRQSLGQGLEFLIYFQGNSAPDKSGLPSDRFSAERTGGSVSTLTIQRTQQEDSAVYLCASSLGLGGLVDEQFFGPGTRLTVL.

This sequence joins TRBV28 and TRBJ1-2; 8 bases agree with TRBD1. Trimming took 2 bases from V and 4 from J; bases not matched to a gene: 6. The CDR3 runs 15 residues. Germline values: CDR1 MDHEN, CDR2 SYDVKM. The CDR3 region is CASSLAGGGSYGYTF. CDR3 DNA: TGTGCCAGCAGTTTAGCAGGGGGCGGTAGCTATGGCTACACCTTC.

The CDR3 DNA follows: TGTGCCAGGTTAAAATTGGGGACAGGGGTCGAAGCTTTCTTT. It translates to CARLKLGTGVEAFF. This chain connects TRBV6-4 to TRBJ1-1, with 10 nucleotides matching TRBD1. This CDR3 comprises 14 residues. V shed 9 bases and J 8 bases; nucleotides not matched to a gene: 12. Per the germline V gene, CDR1 is MRHNA and CDR2 is SNTAGT.

J is TRBJ1-1 and V is TRBV30; 9 bases align to TRBD1. From germline, CDR1 is GTSNPN and CDR2 SVGIG (reference sequence). This CDR3 region has 15 residues. The trim removed 8 bases at V and 0 bases at J, leaving 10 bases unmatched. As DNA, the CDR3 is TGTGCCCGGGGCGACAGGGGGGGGATGAACACTGAAGCTTTCTTT. Protein product: CARGDRGGMNTEAFF.

V and J are TRBV11-2 and TRBJ2-3; the D gene could be TRBD1 or TRBD2 (5 bases each). This CDR3 is 17 amino acids long. From germline, CDR1 is SGHAT and CDR2 FQNNGV. V lost 5 bases and J 0 bases, leaving 18 bases between the germline ends. The CDR3 spells CASSPSSGRTSTDTQYF. DNA of the CDR3: TGTGCCAGCAGCCCATCTTCGGGGCGGACTAGCACAGATACGCAGTATTTT.

The chain is built from TRBV6-1 and TRBJ2-3; no clear D gene. CDR3 size: 14 residues. Per germline, CDR1 MNHNS and CDR2 SASEGT. V was cut by 6 bases and J by 2 bases, with 12 bases left in between. The CDR3: CASRPTAVTDTQYF. The CDR3 DNA reads as TGTGCCAGCAGGCCCACGGCAGTCACAGATACGCAGTATTTT.

This clone was counted between two and nine times. The chain links TRBV11-2 to TRBJ2-1, with 9 bases lining up with TRBD1. The CDR3 is made up of 17 amino acids. V lost 0 bases and J lost 7; bases outside the gene matches: 10. Germline values: CDR1 SGHAT, CDR2 FQNNGV. The CDR3 DNA sequence: TGTGCCAGCAGCTTAGACAGAGACAGGGGGGAAGGGAATGAGCAGTTCTTC. As protein: CASSLDRDRGEGNEQFF. The complete variable domain, with remaining parts taken from reference TRBV11-2 and TRBJ2-1, reads EAGVAQSPRYKIIEKRQSVAFWCNPISGHATLYWYQQILGQGPKLLIQFQNNGVVDDSQLPKDRFSAERLKGVDSTLKIQPAKLEDSAVYLCASSLDRDRGEGNEQFFGPGTRLTVL.

This sequence joins TRBV27 and TRBJ1-4; 7 nucleotides align to TRBD1. Germline V CDR1 and CDR2: MNHEY, SMNVEV (reference sequence). Trimming at V came to 6 bases and at J to 8 bases, leaving 9 bases not matched to a gene. There are 14 residues in the CDR3. CDR3 nucleotides: TGTGCCAGCAGCCAGAGGGACAGTAAAGAAAAACTGTTTTTT. It is translated as CASSQRDSKEKLFF.

This chain links TRBV2 with TRBJ2-1; no clear D. The germline CDR1 and CDR2 sequences are SNHLY and FYNNEI. Trimming left V 7 bases short and J 6 bases short, with 7 bases between. The CDR3 loop spans 11 amino acids. The CDR3 is CASTMGNEQFF. The CDR3 region has the DNA TGTGCCAGCACGATGGGCAATGAGCAGTTCTTC.

The rearrangement joins TRBV2 to TRBJ1-5, with D perhaps TRBD1 (6 bases). This CDR3 comprises 14 residues. Trimming removed 3 bases at V and 9 bases at J, with 15 bases between. CDR1 and CDR2 (germline): SNHLY, FYNNEI. CDR3 residues: CASSETGFFAPQHF. CDR3 nucleotide sequence: TGTGCCAGCAGTGAGACAGGTTTTTTTGCGCCCCAGCATTTT.

This clone was detected only a few times. For the CDR3, the DNA is TGCGCCAGCAGCCATTCATTAGACAGGGGGGCTCGCGAGCAGTACTTC. Translating gives CASSHSLDRGAREQYF. The V and J genes are TRBV4-1 and TRBJ2-7; 9 bases are shared with TRBD1. Losses at the gene ends were 3 bases for V and 6 bases for J; bases not matched to a gene: 12. CDR1 is MGHRA and CDR2 is YSYEKL in the germline V gene. This CDR3 comprises 16 residues.

The chain is built from TRBV7-9 and TRBJ1-4, with D uncertain. Germline V gives CDR1 SEHNR, CDR2 FQNEAQ (reference sequence). The CDR3 contains 14 residues. With 5 bases removed from V and 3 bases from J, the gap between germline ends came to 10 bases. DNA of the CDR3: TGTGCCAGCAGCCCTACTATGGCTAATGAAAAACTGTTTTTT. Translated: CASSPTMANEKLFF.

This rearrangement joins TRBV19 to TRBJ2-3; D gene ambiguous. Trimming removed 3 bases at V and 4 bases at J, with 17 bases between. CDR1 and CDR2 (germline): LNHDA, SQIVND (reference sequence). The CDR3 is 16 residues long. The CDR3 DNA reads as TGTGCCAGTAGTATTGTAGCTAGAAGGGCCCCAGATACGCAGTATTTT. This gives the protein CASSIVARRAPDTQYF.

The CDR3 spells CASSLGGADTGELFF. The CDR3 nucleotides read TGCGCCAGCAGCTTGGGGGGCGCGGACACCGGGGAGCTGTTTTTT. The genes are TRBV5-1 and TRBJ2-2; D perhaps matches TRBD1 (5 bases). Germline V gene sequence: CDR1 SGHRS, CDR2 YFSETQ. Trimming left V 0 bases short and J 3 bases short, with 9 bases between. This CDR3 has 15 amino acids.

The chain carries TRBV7-9 and TRBJ2-1, with TRBD2 matching 7 bases. Germline V gives CDR1 SEHNR, CDR2 FQNEAQ (reference sequence). The CDR3 is 11 residues long. J was trimmed by 15 bases and V by 8 bases; bases with no gene match: 10. The DNA of the CDR3 is TGTGCCAGCGGAAATGGACTAGTTCTGTTCTTC. Its translation is CASGNGLVLFF.

The chain joins TRBV18 to TRBJ2-7; D not resolved. The CDR3 runs 14 residues. CDR1 and CDR2 (germline): KGHSH, LQKENI. Trimming took 1 base from V and 2 from J, leaving 9 bases between them. CDR3 sequence: CASSPQARPYEQYF. CDR3 sequence (DNA): TGTGCCAGCTCACCACAGGCCCGTCCCTACGAGCAGTACTTC.

The V and J genes are TRBV15 and TRBJ1-6; no clear D. Germline CDR1 LNHNV, CDR2 YYDKDF (reference sequence). V was cut by 0 bases and J by 6 bases, with 3 bases left in between. The CDR3 extends over 13 amino acids. The CDR3 is CATSREGNSPLHF. The CDR3 DNA sequence: TGTGCCACCAGCAGAGAGGGTAATTCACCCCTCCACTTT. Supplemented by reference TRBV15 and TRBJ1-6, the full variable domain reads DAMVIQNPRYQVTQFGKPVTLSCSQTLNHNVMYWYQQKSSQAPKLLFHYYDKDFNNEADTPDNFQSRRPNTSFCFLDIRSPGLGDTAMYLCATSREGNSPLHFGNGTRLTVT.